The rows below give T cell receptor beta chains drawn from one sample of a study of blood T cell repertoires in COVID-19. Using immunoSEQ multiplex PCR, the repertoire was profiled, and TCRdb retains in-frame clones only, with some absent. This sample has over 300,000 clones; nearly 90% occur once, and the top ten carry under 6.5%. The sample was PBMCs or T cells enriched from blood (not recorded which). These receptors were collected from a woman aged 25 to 39 who had recovered from COVID-19. CDR3s include the opening cysteine and the closing phenylalanine or tryptophan. Rows may omit the clone size; those that give it use once, few, many or a size class.

j_call,clone_size,v_call,cdr3_aa
TRBJ1-5,.,TRBV27,CASSQTGLDQPQHF
TRBJ1-6,few,TRBV6-5,CASSYGIPGHGTALHF
TRBJ1-1,.,TRBV4-1,CASSQARGTEAFF
TRBJ1-1,once,TRBV9,CASSPWGGVEAFF
TRBJ1-3,.,TRBV19,CASSIDHAGPGNTIYF
TRBJ1-2,.,TRBV30,CAWSLGGNGYTF
TRBJ2-1,.,TRBV29-1,CSVEKREKAYNEQFF
TRBJ1-5,.,TRBV9,CASSVEDSNQPQHF
TRBJ2-5,.,TRBV7-2,CASSPPGLGRSETQYF
TRBJ2-3,.,TRBV10-3,CAISESAGGTDTQYF
TRBJ1-2,.,TRBV5-6,CASSPTGIYGYTF
TRBJ1-1,.,TRBV29-1,CSVTHPAEGGEAFF
TRBJ2-3,.,TRBV5-6,CASSLSFRQGGTDTQYF
TRBJ1-2,once,TRBV5-1,CASSRGSDYGYTF
TRBJ2-7,.,TRBV2,CASRGGTNSYEQYF
TRBJ1-5,.,TRBV6-1,CASSDQQGAGQPQHF
TRBJ1-5,.,TRBV6-5,CASSLDSISNQPQHF
TRBJ1-2,few,TRBV27,CASSAGHYGYTF
TRBJ1-2,.,TRBV9,CASSDTPGGRNGGYTF
TRBJ1-2,once,TRBV29-1,CSVLGGGQGWDYGYTF
TRBJ2-5,.,TRBV11-2,CASSPREGYGKTQYF
TRBJ1-1,once,TRBV30,CAWSTVRGNTEAFF
TRBJ2-3,.,TRBV5-4,CASSSPGGLDTQYF
TRBJ1-1,few,TRBV4-1,CASSPPQGSNTEAFF
TRBJ1-2,once,TRBV2,CANLGGYNYGYTF
TRBJ1-4,.,TRBV19,CASSIGDTQREKLFF
TRBJ2-7,few,TRBV12-5,CASGWGGEQYF
TRBJ1-1,.,TRBV2,CASSERQGAFF
TRBJ2-7,.,TRBV5-6,CASSWRTVYEQYF
TRBJ2-2,.,TRBV19,CASKGAVWAGELFF
TRBJ1-6,.,TRBV19,CASRAPGNSPLHF
TRBJ2-5,.,TRBV5-1,CASSPGTGEETQYF
TRBJ1-6,.,TRBV29-1,CSVEGVSGSSYNSPLHF
TRBJ2-7,.,TRBV10-3,CAISGQAQYEQYF
TRBJ1-2,.,TRBV27,CASGTQTGGGYTF
TRBJ2-3,.,TRBV7-2,CASSSLGAGVADTQYF
TRBJ2-3,.,TRBV3-1/TRBV3-2,CASSRLAGGLIDTQYF
TRBJ1-2,.,TRBV11-2,CASSPGGRYGYTF
TRBJ2-7,once,TRBV10-3,CAISEEGYIHEQYF
TRBJ2-5,.,TRBV7-8,CASSPVGGAWETQYF
TRBJ2-5,once,TRBV11-1,CASSLAGHNPRETQYF
TRBJ1-5,few,TRBV19,CASSTQGVNNQPQHF
TRBJ1-2,.,TRBV5-5,CASSLEDRGLDYGYTF
TRBJ2-1,.,TRBV25-1,CASRAGRGNEQFF
TRBJ1-6,.,TRBV18,CASSPIGQGDPLLHF
TRBJ1-3,.,TRBV12-3/TRBV12-4,CASSFPGGNTIYF
TRBJ1-5,.,TRBV30,CAWSQRGREDQPQHF
TRBJ1-4,.,TRBV7-9,CASSLNQDFNEKLFF
TRBJ2-1,.,TRBV30,CAWSVRLGDEQFF
TRBJ1-1,.,TRBV6-1,CASSEQGIPEAFF
TRBJ1-6,.,TRBV30,CAWNGAYNSPLHF
TRBJ1-3,.,TRBV5-1,CASSSQTALLSGNTIYF
TRBJ2-7,.,TRBV4-1,CASSQEAGGTYEQYF
TRBJ2-7,.,TRBV30,CAWSVRGRDEQYF